This is a list of T cell receptor beta chains from one sample in a study of T cell responses to AZD1222 COVID-19 vaccine. The repertoire was sequenced with immunoSEQ multiplex PCR; TCRdb's copy has only in-frame clones and lacks some. The sample comprises almost 70,000 clones, approximately 82% of which are singletons, and approximately 23% rests with the top ten. The sample here was peripheral blood, taken 28 days after the second AZD1222 dose. The receptor set was obtained from an adult who received the AZD1222 COVID-19 vaccine. Each CDR3 is given with its conserved first and last residue. The D gene is left open where the match is weak. Size is stated for part of the rows, as once, few or many counts, or as a class when the clone is expanded.

NA,14,TRBJ2-3,TRBD2,TRBV11-2,TGTGCCAGCTCCCTAGCGGGAGGGCCAGATACGCAGTATTTT,CASSLAGGPDTQYF
NA,12,TRBJ1-2,NA,TRBV5-4,TGTGCCAGCAGCTTGCCCCAGGGCGGCTACACCTTC,CASSLPQGGYTF
NA,12,TRBJ2-7,NA,TRBV10-3,TGTGCCATCAATCAGGGCCAGTACGAGCAGTACTTC,CAINQGQYEQYF
NA,15,TRBJ2-2,NA,TRBV7-9,TGTGCCAGCAGCGAACAGGGCCCGAACACCGGGGAGCTGTTTTTT,CASSEQGPNTGELFF
NA,15,TRBJ2-7,NA,TRBV9,TGTGCCAGCACCGAACTGAGGGTGGGTGGCTACGAGCAGTACTTC,CASTELRVGGYEQYF
few,17,TRBJ2-3,NA,TRBV7-9,TGTGCCAGCAGCTTACTTTCCCGGCGGACTAGCACAGATACGCAGTATTTT,CASSLLSRRTSTDTQYF
once,13,TRBJ1-5,NA,TRBV6-5,TGTGCCAGCAACGGGAATAGCAATCAGCCCCAGCATTTT,CASNGNSNQPQHF
NA,13,TRBJ2-2,NA,TRBV28,TGTGCCAGCAGATCGCTTAACACCGGGGAGCTGTTTTTT,CASRSLNTGELFF
NA,17,TRBJ2-7,NA,TRBV5-6,TGTGCCAGCAGCTTGGACCTGGCGGGTCCACTCTCCTACGAGCAGTACTTC,CASSLDLAGPLSYEQYF
NA,16,TRBJ2-1,NA,TRBV7-2,TGTGCCAGCAGCCCAGGGTCCCAAACGTACGCCAATGAGCAGTTCTTC,CASSPGSQTYANEQFF
NA,16,TRBJ2-1,TRBD2,TRBV5-1,TGCGCCAGCAGCGCGGGACTAGCGTGGGGATACAATGAGCAGTTCTTC,CASSAGLAWGYNEQFF
NA,15,TRBJ2-1,TRBD2,TRBV5-4,TGTGCCAGCAGCTTCCGGGGGGGCCCCTACAATGAGCAGTTCTTC,CASSFRGGPYNEQFF
once,15,TRBJ2-7,NA,TRBV5-1,TGCGCCAGCAGCTTGGCCCCCTTGAGGGCTCGGGAGCAGTACTTC,CASSLAPLRAREQYF
NA,13,TRBJ1-2,NA,TRBV6-1,TGTGCCAGCAGTGACGGACCCAACTATGGCTACACCTTC,CASSDGPNYGYTF
NA,13,TRBJ1-2,NA,TRBV7-9,TGTGCCAGCAGCTTAGGGGCGAGCCATGGCTACACCTTC,CASSLGASHGYTF
NA,14,TRBJ2-7,NA,TRBV5-1,TGCGCCAGCAGGCGTCTACCTGTAACTGACGAGCAGTACTTC,CASRRLPVTDEQYF
NA,14,TRBJ1-5,TRBD1,TRBV29-1,TGCAGCGTTCGGACAGGGGATGGCAATCAGCCCCAGCATTTT,CSVRTGDGNQPQHF
NA,15,TRBJ1-2,TRBD1,TRBV19,TGTGCCAGTAGTGTTCCGGGACAGGGAAGAAATGGCTACACCTTC,CASSVPGQGRNGYTF
NA,11,TRBJ1-2,NA,TRBV24-1,TGTGCCACGACCGGGGAACGCGGCTACACCTTC,CATTGERGYTF
few,13,TRBJ1-3,NA,TRBV6-5,TGTGCCAGCGCAAGGGGCTCTGGAAACACCATATATTTT,CASARGSGNTIYF
NA,14,TRBJ2-7,NA,TRBV5-1,TGCGCCAGCAGCTTGGATCGTATGTCCTACGAGCAGTACTTC,CASSLDRMSYEQYF
few,14,TRBJ1-2,NA,TRBV3-1/TRBV3-2,TGTGCCAGCAGCCAAGCGGTGGGGGTGGGTGGCTACACCTTC,CASSQAVGVGGYTF
NA,18,TRBJ2-1,TRBD2,TRBV5-4,TGTGCCAGCAGCTCCGGGACTAGCGGGACGAGCTCCTACAATGAGCAGTTCTTC,CASSSGTSGTSSYNEQFF
NA,17,TRBJ2-3,TRBD2,TRBV5-4,TGTGCCAGCAGCCCCAGGGGGCTAGCGGGGGGTTCAGATACGCAGTATTTT,CASSPRGLAGGSDTQYF
few,13,TRBJ2-7,NA,TRBV2,TGTGCCAGCAGTGCGGGCCTCACCAGCGAGCAGTACTTC,CASSAGLTSEQYF
NA,14,TRBJ2-3,NA,TRBV10-1,TGCGCCAGCAGTGAATACGGGAGCACAGATACGCAGTATTTT,CASSEYGSTDTQYF
NA,12,TRBJ2-1,NA,TRBV2,TGTGCCAGCAGACTACAGGTCGGCGAGCAGTTCTTC,CASRLQVGEQFF
NA,15,TRBJ2-2,NA,TRBV5-1,TGCGCCAGCAGCTACATGACAATGGGCACCGGGGAGCTGTTTTTT,CASSYMTMGTGELFF
once,13,TRBJ1-2,TRBD1,TRBV6-4,TGTGCCAGCAGGGACGACAGGGGTCATGGCTACACCTTC,CASRDDRGHGYTF
NA,13,TRBJ1-1,NA,TRBV5-4,TGTGCCAGCTGCTCTAGAGGGAACACTGAAGCTTTCTTT,CASCSRGNTEAFF
once,15,TRBJ2-7,NA,TRBV27,TGTGCCAGCAGCGGGGGGCGTAGTCTAGGTATGGAGCAGTACTTC,CASSGGRSLGMEQYF
few,13,TRBJ1-1,NA,TRBV19,TGTGCCAGTAGTATCCCCCGGAGCACTGAAGCTTTCTTT,CASSIPRSTEAFF
NA,17,TRBJ1-3,NA,TRBV7-9,TGTGCCAGCAGCTTAGATTCTGGGGCGAGACCTGGAAACACCATATATTTT,CASSLDSGARPGNTIYF
NA,12,TRBJ1-2,NA,TRBV6-5,TGTGCCAGCAGTCACAGGACAGCCGGCTACACCTTC,CASSHRTAGYTF
NA,14,TRBJ2-7,TRBD1,TRBV11-2,TGTGCCAGCAGCTTAATAACAGGGGACTACGAGCAGTACTTC,CASSLITGDYEQYF
NA,15,TRBJ2-6,NA,TRBV6-5,TGTGCCAGCAGGCCATTAAGCTCTGGGGCCAACGTCCTGACTTTC,CASRPLSSGANVLTF
once,15,TRBJ2-1,TRBD1,TRBV5-4,TGTGCCAGCAGCTTCCGGGACAGGGGGCTGGTTGAGCAGTTCTTC,CASSFRDRGLVEQFF
NA,13,TRBJ1-2,NA,TRBV4-1,TGCGCCAGCAGCCACCTCCTGGAATATGGCTACACCTTC,CASSHLLEYGYTF
NA,13,TRBJ1-5,NA,TRBV7-8,TGTGCCAGCAGCTTAGGCGCCAATCAGCCCCAGCATTTT,CASSLGANQPQHF
NA,14,TRBJ1-2,NA,TRBV6-1,TGTGCCAGCAGTGAACTGGAGCAGACCTATGGCTACACCTTC,CASSELEQTYGYTF
NA,14,TRBJ2-6,NA,TRBV7-2,TGTGCCAGCAGCTCCCGAGGGGGGGCCAACGTCCTGACTTTC,CASSSRGGANVLTF
NA,13,TRBJ1-1,NA,TRBV12-3/TRBV12-4,TGTGCCAGCAGGGGACATTTGAACACTGAAGCTTTCTTT,CASRGHLNTEAFF
NA,16,TRBJ2-1,TRBD1,TRBV27,TGTGCCAGCAGTTTATCAGGGGGCTTTCCCTACAATGAGCAGTTCTTC,CASSLSGGFPYNEQFF
NA,14,TRBJ1-4,NA,TRBV18,TGTGCCAGCTCACCTTCGGGCCTTAGGGAAAAACTGTTTTTT,CASSPSGLREKLFF
NA,14,TRBJ2-1,NA,TRBV10-1,TGCGCCAGCAGTGGGGGTTCGGCCTACAATGAGCAGTTCTTC,CASSGGSAYNEQFF
NA,15,TRBJ2-5,NA,TRBV2,TGTGCCAGCCATGACACCTATGGGGGGGCGGAGACCCAGTACTTC,CASHDTYGGAETQYF